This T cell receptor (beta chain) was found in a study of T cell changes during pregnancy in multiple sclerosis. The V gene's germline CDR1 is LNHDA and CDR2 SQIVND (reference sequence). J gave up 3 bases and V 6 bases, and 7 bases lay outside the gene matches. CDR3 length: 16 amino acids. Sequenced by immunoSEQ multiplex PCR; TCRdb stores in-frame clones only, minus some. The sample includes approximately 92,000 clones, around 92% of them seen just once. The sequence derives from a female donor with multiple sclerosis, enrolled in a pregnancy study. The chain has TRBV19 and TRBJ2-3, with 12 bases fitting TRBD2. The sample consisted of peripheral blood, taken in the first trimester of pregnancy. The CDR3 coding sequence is TGTGCCAGTAGCTACCTGACTAGCGGGAGTACAGATACGCAGTATTTT. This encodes CASSYLTSGSTDTQYF.